These 3 T cell receptor beta chains were all obtained from the same sample, sequenced in a study of shared clonotypes between healthy human individuals. Assay: immunoSEQ multiplex PCR; the TCRdb copy retains only in-frame clones and omits some. Counted here are roughly 500,000 clones, almost 97% occurring once; the ten biggest clones make up 0.06%. Sequenced sample: naive CD4+ T cells sorted from blood. Indicated subset: CD45RA+ positively selected. The receptor set was obtained from a woman aged 25-40 years in good health.

V and J are TRBV5-4 and TRBJ2-3; unclear D gene. The CDR3 spans 15 residues. CDR1 SGHNT and CDR2 YYREEE come from the germline V gene (reference sequence). V lost 2 bases and J 1 base, leaving 11 bases between the germline ends. In DNA, the CDR3 is TGTGCCAGCAGCTTAATTACTCTCGGCACAGATACGCAGTATTTT. Amino acids: CASSLITLGTDTQYF.

The gene calls are TRBV6-6 and TRBJ1-5; a possible D gene is TRBD1 (6 bases). CDR1 is MNHNY and CDR2 is SVGAGI in the germline V gene (reference sequence). Trimming removed 6 bases from V and 6 bases from J, with 15 bases in between. This CDR3 is 14 amino acids long. The CDR3 reads CASRVTGPAQPQHF. In DNA form, the CDR3 reads TGTGCCAGCAGGGTGACAGGTCCTGCTCAGCCCCAGCATTTT.

This sequence joins TRBV7-8 and TRBJ2-7; the match to TRBD2 covers 9 bases. J gave up 5 bases and V 3 bases, and 11 bases lay outside the gene matches. Germline values: CDR1 SGHVS, CDR2 FQNEAQ. CDR3 size: 16 residues. This chain's CDR3 is CASSFRTSGRIHEQYF. DNA for the CDR3: TGTGCCAGCAGCTTCAGAACAAGCGGGAGGATCCACGAGCAGTACTTC.